The text below deals with one TCR beta chain. Its antigen is currently not known. Base qualities are not at hand, and no much larger clone is one base apart. The data are from a study of blood T cell repertoires in COVID-19 (dated by TCRdb to about 2020). With respect to the entire study: The collaborator samples originated in the United States, Italy and Spain and spanned the acute and convalescent phases of COVID-19. Deeply sampled blood TCRbeta repertoires from subjects exposed to, actively infected with, or recovered from COVID-19 were included in the dataset. Samples were obtained from the ongoing ImmuneRACE study (first 160 participants) and from roughly 1,300 subjects provided by 6 global collaborators. Where HLA class I and class II types were available, the types were taken from metadata supplied by the sample provider, not from assay-based typing. The repertoires were released in a freely available public database meant as a resource for research on the immune response to SARS-CoV-2. Nearly every sample came with metadata listing a de-identified subject ID, COVID-19 status, age in years and sex. The material from the prospective study consisted of cDNA or gDNA derived from T cells, B-cell-depleted T cells, or PBMCs.

The immunoSEQ Assay, a bias-controlled multiplex PCR, was used to amplify TCRbeta CDR3 regions from genomic DNA. The published analysis was carried out like this. Within the assay, amplification of reference gene primers was used to estimate how many nucleated cells each sample contained. To quantify the absolute abundance of each unique TCRbeta CDR3 rearrangement, sequence reads were collapsed and filtered. Productive Simpson clonality was computed per sample as the square root of Simpson's diversity index over productive rearrangements. The source is immuneACCESS, and TCRdb retained only in-frame sequences with V and J called. Part of the clones is not carried over; for the studies checked, unresolved V genes explain less than half of this, and the remainder is unexplained. The DNA gave D and trimming, while V, J and clone size come from that table. The sample table contains about 100,000 clones; only one count was recorded for 90% to 95% of them. Jointly, the top ten make up 2% to 2.5% of the sample.

Collaborating institutions collected whole blood in K2EDTA tubes following their own protocols. For TCRbeta analysis, collaborators shipped samples as frozen whole blood, isolated PBMCs, or DNA extracted from either of those sample types. Overall study outcomes, separate from this receptor: The amount of clinical and demographic metadata varied by source and participant and was provided uncurated.

The germline V end is reduced by 3 bases and the J end by 3 bases; junction bases left unmatched: 6. The cysteine opens and the phenylalanine closes a CDR3 of 16 amino acids. Here the CDR3 DNA is all that survives: 48 bases in frame from base 1. CDR1 and CDR2 are read off the germline V gene as KGHDR and SFDVKD. Material for sequencing was peripheral blood. The chain is encoded by TRBV24-1 joined to TRBJ2-2; 7 of the junction bases match TRBD1. The receptor comes from a man between 50 and 59 years old with active COVID-19. The CDR3 is CATSDPRQGDTGELFF. In nucleotide form, the sequence is TGTGCCACCAGTGATCCTCGACAGGGAGACACCGGGGAGCTGTTTTTT.